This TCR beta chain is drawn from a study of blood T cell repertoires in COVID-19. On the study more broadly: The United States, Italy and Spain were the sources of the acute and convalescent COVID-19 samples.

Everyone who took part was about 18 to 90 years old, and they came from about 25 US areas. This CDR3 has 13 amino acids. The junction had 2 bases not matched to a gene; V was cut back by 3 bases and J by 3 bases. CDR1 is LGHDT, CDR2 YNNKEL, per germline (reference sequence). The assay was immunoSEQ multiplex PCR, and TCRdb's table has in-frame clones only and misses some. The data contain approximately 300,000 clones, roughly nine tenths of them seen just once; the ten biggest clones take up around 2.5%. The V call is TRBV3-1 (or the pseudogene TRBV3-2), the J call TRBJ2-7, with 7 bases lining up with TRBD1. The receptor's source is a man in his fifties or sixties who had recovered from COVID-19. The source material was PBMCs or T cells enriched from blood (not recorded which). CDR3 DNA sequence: TGTGCCAGCAGCCATTACAGGGGCTACGAGCAGTACTTC. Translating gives CASSHYRGYEQYF.